The rows below give T cell receptor beta chains drawn from one sample of a study of technical replicates of blood from several donors. Profiling relied on immunoSEQ multiplex PCR, and the TCRdb table lists in-frame clones only, not all of them. The profile shows 13,000 or so clones, roughly 94% of them singletons. The sample comprised PBMCs. These TCRs come from a human donor in good health. The CDR3 runs from the conserved cysteine through the conserved F or W. The order of the fields is CDR3 protein, CDR3 DNA, J gene, D gene, clone size, V gene. The D gene is left open where the match is weak. A clone size is listed for some rows: how often the clone was seen (once, few, many), or a class if it is expanded.

cdr3_aa: CASSIDMEGVSDTQYF; cdr3_nt: TGTGCCAGCAGCATAGACATGGAAGGGGTATCGGATACGCAGTATTTT; j_call: TRBJ2-3; d_call: NA; clone_size: NA; v_call: TRBV9
cdr3_aa: CASSQDTRYGYTF; cdr3_nt: TGTGCCAGCTCGCAGGACACCCGGTATGGCTACACCTTC; j_call: TRBJ1-2; d_call: NA; clone_size: NA; v_call: TRBV18
cdr3_aa: CASKTSGRRNEQFF; cdr3_nt: TGTGCCAGCAAGACTAGCGGGAGGAGAAATGAGCAGTTCTTC; j_call: TRBJ2-1; d_call: TRBD2; clone_size: NA; v_call: TRBV27
cdr3_aa: CASSLGGTSGRKTQYF; cdr3_nt: TGCGCCAGCAGCTTGGGCGGGACTAGCGGGAGGAAGACCCAGTACTTC; j_call: TRBJ2-5; d_call: TRBD2; clone_size: NA; v_call: TRBV5-1
cdr3_aa: CASSTNGLVEKLFF; cdr3_nt: TGTGCCAGCAGTACGAATGGGCTGGTAGAAAAACTGTTTTTT; j_call: TRBJ1-4; d_call: NA; clone_size: NA; v_call: TRBV28
cdr3_aa: CASGIGDQPQHF; cdr3_nt: TGTGCCAGTGGGATCGGGGATCAGCCCCAGCATTTT; j_call: TRBJ1-5; d_call: NA; clone_size: NA; v_call: TRBV28
cdr3_aa: CASNSRGATNEKLFF; cdr3_nt: TGTGCCAGTAACTCACGGGGGGCAACTAATGAAAAACTGTTTTTT; j_call: TRBJ1-4; d_call: NA; clone_size: once; v_call: TRBV19
cdr3_aa: CASSLGFGSAVADTQYF; cdr3_nt: TGCGCCAGCAGCTTGGGCTTTGGGAGTGCCGTGGCAGATACGCAGTATTTT; j_call: TRBJ2-3; d_call: NA; clone_size: NA; v_call: TRBV5-1
cdr3_aa: CASSASGSEQYF; cdr3_nt: TGTGCCAGCAGCGCCAGCGGGAGCGAGCAGTACTTC; j_call: TRBJ2-7; d_call: TRBD2; clone_size: few; v_call: TRBV11-2
cdr3_aa: CASSRDFPTRETQYF; cdr3_nt: TGCGCCAGCAGCCGAGACTTCCCGACAAGAGAGACCCAGTACTTC; j_call: TRBJ2-5; d_call: NA; clone_size: NA; v_call: TRBV4-1
cdr3_aa: CAWGIIRGEQFF; cdr3_nt: TGTGCCTGGGGTATTATTCGAGGTGAGCAGTTCTTC; j_call: TRBJ2-1; d_call: NA; clone_size: NA; v_call: TRBV30
cdr3_aa: CASSPLAGALNEQFF; cdr3_nt: TGTGCCAGCAGCCCACTAGCGGGAGCGCTCAATGAGCAGTTCTTC; j_call: TRBJ2-1; d_call: TRBD2; clone_size: NA; v_call: TRBV11-2
cdr3_aa: CASSLGDSSNQPQHF; cdr3_nt: TGTGCCAGCAGCTTAGGGGACAGCAGCAATCAGCCCCAGCATTTT; j_call: TRBJ1-5; d_call: TRBD1; clone_size: NA; v_call: TRBV7-9
cdr3_aa: CAWSGGNDGYTF; cdr3_nt: TGTGCCTGGAGTGGAGGGAACGATGGCTACACCTTC; j_call: TRBJ1-2; d_call: NA; clone_size: NA; v_call: TRBV30
cdr3_aa: CASSHGTASLAKNIQYF; cdr3_nt: TGTGCCAGCAGCCATGGGACTGCATCCTTAGCCAAAAACATTCAGTACTTC; j_call: TRBJ2-4; d_call: NA; clone_size: NA; v_call: TRBV7-2
cdr3_aa: CASGQRQGIDTEAFF; cdr3_nt: TGTGCCAGCGGGCAGAGACAGGGAATAGACACTGAAGCTTTCTTT; j_call: TRBJ1-1; d_call: TRBD1; clone_size: NA; v_call: TRBV6-6
cdr3_aa: CASSLDSRLTGGLDEQYF; cdr3_nt: TGTGCCAGCAGCTTAGATTCAAGGCTGACAGGGGGTCTGGACGAGCAGTACTTC; j_call: TRBJ2-7; d_call: TRBD1; clone_size: NA; v_call: TRBV11-2
cdr3_aa: CASSHGQRGTDTQYF; cdr3_nt: TGCGCCAGCAGCCACGGACAGCGCGGCACAGATACGCAGTATTTT; j_call: TRBJ2-3; d_call: NA; clone_size: NA; v_call: TRBV5-1
cdr3_aa: CASSSGYSNQPQHF; cdr3_nt: TGTGCCAGCAGTTCCGGTTATAGCAATCAGCCCCAGCATTTT; j_call: TRBJ1-5; d_call: NA; clone_size: once; v_call: TRBV27
cdr3_aa: CASSGSGGAWNEQFF; cdr3_nt: TGTGCCAGCAGTGGATCGGGGGGGGCGTGGAATGAGCAGTTCTTC; j_call: TRBJ2-1; d_call: TRBD2; clone_size: NA; v_call: TRBV25-1
cdr3_aa: CASKPDWALDYGYTF; cdr3_nt: TGTGCCAGCAAACCAGATTGGGCCCTGGACTATGGCTACACCTTC; j_call: TRBJ1-2; d_call: NA; clone_size: NA; v_call: TRBV7-8
cdr3_aa: CASSRGQGVAGDNEQFF; cdr3_nt: TGTGCCAGCAGCCGGGGACAGGGGGTAGCGGGCGACAATGAGCAGTTCTTC; j_call: TRBJ2-1; d_call: TRBD1; clone_size: NA; v_call: TRBV9